Listed here are 18 T cell receptor beta chains from one sample, sequenced in a study of long-term antiretroviral therapy in people with HIV. Sequencing used immunoSEQ v3.0 at survey level. The method was immunoSEQ multiplex PCR; TCRdb's version includes in-frame clones alone and lacks a portion of them. Of roughly 34,000 clones in the sample, about 85% were seen once. This specimen consisted of unsorted PBMCs, obtained 1.9 years after starting antiretroviral therapy. The receptors were sampled from a man aged 18-30 years with HIV.

This chain links TRBV10-3 with TRBJ2-7; 8 bases match TRBD1. CDR3 length: 13 amino acids. Germline CDR1 and CDR2: ENHRY and SYGVKD. The V and J ends lost 3 bases and 3 bases, in that order; junction bases with no gene match: 1. CDR3 sequence: CAISDGQGYEQYF. The CDR3, as DNA: TGTGCCATCAGTGACGGACAGGGCTACGAGCAGTACTTC.

The rearrangement joins TRBV6-5 to TRBJ2-3; TRBD2 might be the D (7 bases). V lost 2 bases and J 2 bases, leaving 14 bases between the germline ends. The CDR3 consists of 16 residues. Germline CDR1 MNHEY, CDR2 SVGAGI. Written as DNA, the CDR3 is TGTGCCAGCAGTTACAAGGGGGGACTATACACAGATACGCAGTATTTT. Encoded protein: CASSYKGGLYTDTQYF.

This sequence joins TRBV7-2 and TRBJ2-1; 13 nucleotides match TRBD2. Germline lookup yields CDR1 SGHTA and CDR2 FQGNSA. J lost 9 bases, V lost 3 bases, and 5 bases had no gene match. There are 15 residues in the CDR3. The DNA for the CDR3 is TGTGCCAGCAGCTTCACTAGCGGGGGGGCTGGTGAGCAGTTCTTC. It translates to CASSFTSGGAGEQFF.

A remark on this clone: A read error may account for a junction end that differs from germline. The CDR3 loop is CASSLSPLAGGMADTQYF. The CDR3 DNA sequence: TGTGCTAGCAGCTTAAGCCCACTAGCGGGGGGGATGGCAGATACGCAGTATTTT. The J gene is TRBJ2-3, the V gene TRBV7-7; 13 bases agree with TRBD2. This CDR3 comprises 18 residues. CDR1 and CDR2 (germline): SSHAT, FNYEAQ (reference sequence).

This clone was found a few times. The chain carries TRBV11-2 and TRBJ1-5; D unclear. Germline CDR1 SGHAT, CDR2 FQNNGV. This CDR3 is 13 amino acids long. With 3 bases removed from V and 7 bases from J, the gap between germline ends came to 10 bases. In nucleotides, the CDR3 is TGTGCCAGCAGCTTCGGTTTAAGGCAGCCCCAGCATTTT. Amino acid sequence: CASSFGLRQPQHF.

CDR3 residues: CASTKNTEAFF. Written as DNA, the CDR3 is TGTGCCAGCACGAAAAACACTGAAGCTTTCTTT. The V gene is TRBV6-1, the J gene TRBJ1-1, with D hard to call. Per the germline V gene, CDR1 is MNHNS and CDR2 is SASEGT. This CDR3 has 11 residues. V lost 7 bases and J lost 2, with 5 bases in between.

As DNA, the CDR3 is TGTGCCAGCAGTCCCCGGGAGTCAAATCAGCCCCAGCATTTT. As protein: CASSPRESNQPQHF. This chain joins TRBV6-5 and TRBJ1-5; D not certain. Germline assignment: CDR1 MNHEY and CDR2 SVGAGI. CDR3 length equals 14 residues. The V end was cut by 5 bases, the J end by 4 bases, with 12 bases between.

This clone was found once. The chain combines TRBV18 with TRBJ1-2; maybe TRBD1 (5 bases). Germline assignment: CDR1 KGHSH and CDR2 LQKENI. This CDR3 comprises 16 residues. Trimming took 3 bases from V and 5 from J, leaving 19 bases between them. CDR3 coding DNA: TGTGCCAGCTCACCGGCCCGGGACCTAAGGATGTATGGCTACACCTTC. It codes for CASSPARDLRMYGYTF.

The V gene is TRBV2, the J gene TRBJ2-2; perhaps TRBD2 as D (6 bases). This CDR3 comprises 13 residues. CDR1 is SNHLY, CDR2 FYNNEI, per germline. The V and J ends lost 10 bases and 4 bases respectively, with 13 bases between them. CDR3 region: CATDTGSTGELFF. CDR3 DNA sequence: TGTGCCACTGACACCGGGAGCACCGGGGAGCTGTTTTTT.

V is TRBV19 and J is TRBJ2-2, with D unclear. The V and J ends lost 7 bases and 2 bases respectively, with 14 bases between them. Germline V gene sequence: CDR1 LNHDA, CDR2 SQIVND (reference sequence). The CDR3 runs to 15 residues. The CDR3 nucleotides are TGTGCCAGTAATGTAGGTCCAACCAACACCGGGGAGCTGTTTTTT. The encoded protein is CASNVGPTNTGELFF.

The chain couples TRBV30 to TRBJ1-2; D perhaps matches TRBD1 (5 bases). Germline V gene lookup returns CDR1 GTSNPN and CDR2 SVGIG (reference sequence). There are 12 residues in the CDR3. V lost 5 bases and J lost 7, with 14 bases in between. CDR3 protein: CAWDSNGGGYTF. For the CDR3, the DNA is TGTGCCTGGGACTCTAATGGGGGTGGCTACACCTTC.

This clone appeared a single time. The genes are TRBV5-5 and TRBJ1-6; D unclear. V lost 4 bases, J lost 13 bases, and 18 bases lay in between. CDR1 is SGHKS and CDR2 is YYEKEE in the germline V gene (reference sequence). The CDR3 has 14 amino acids. The CDR3 DNA is TGTGCCAGCAGCCAATTAGACTTCGCTTCCCCCCTCCACTTT. Its protein product is CASSQLDFASPLHF.

This clone was detected once. J is TRBJ2-2 and V is TRBV28, with D possibly being TRBD1 (6 bases). Germline CDR1 is MDHEN and CDR2 is SYDVKM. The CDR3 length is 17 residues. Trimming took off 2 bases at V and 5 bases at J, with 18 bases between the two ends. The CDR3 sequence: CASSLEAGAPGTGELFF. CDR3 nucleotides: TGTGCCAGCAGTTTAGAGGCAGGGGCGCCGGGAACCGGGGAGCTGTTTTTT.

This clone was counted a single time. CDR3 DNA sequence: TGCGCCAGCAGCTTGGCCGACTATTACAATGAGCAGTTCTTC. Protein: CASSLADYYNEQFF. The chain joins TRBV5-1 to TRBJ2-1; perhaps TRBD2 as D (5 bases). Trimming cost V 0 bases and J 4 bases, with 8 bases left between them. The CDR3 runs 14 residues. The germline V gene encodes CDR1 SGHRS and CDR2 YFSETQ.

CDR3 DNA sequence: TGTGCCATCCGAGGGTTTTTGAACACTGAAGCTTTCTTT. Protein sequence: CAIRGFLNTEAFF. The rearrangement joins TRBV6-6 to TRBJ1-1; no clear D gene. Trimming took 10 bases from V and 0 from J, leaving 12 bases between them. The CDR3 totals 13 residues. The germline V gene has CDR1 MNHNY and CDR2 SVGAGI (reference sequence).

The rearrangement links TRBV5-1 to TRBJ1-2; D uncertain. The CDR3 has 14 residues. Per the germline V gene, CDR1 is SGHRS and CDR2 is YFSETQ. Trimming stripped 0 bases from V and 2 bases from J, with 8 bases between. The CDR3 region has the DNA TGCGCCAGCAGCTTGGATCTCAGCAACTATGGCTACACCTTC. It yields the protein CASSLDLSNYGYTF.

The chain links TRBV5-1 to TRBJ2-7; possibly TRBD1 for D (5 bases). Per the germline V gene, CDR1 is SGHRS and CDR2 is YFSETQ. Between the trimmed V and J ends, which lost 2 bases and 0 bases, there was a span of 9 bases. CDR3 length: 14 residues. The CDR3 loop is CASSFQGSSYEQYF. As DNA, the CDR3 is TGCGCCAGCAGCTTCCAGGGCAGCTCCTACGAGCAGTACTTC. The full variable domain, in which reference TRBV5-1 and TRBJ2-7 provide the parts outside the CDR3, is KAGVTQTPRYLIKTRGQQVTLSCSPISGHRSVSWYQQTPGQGLQFLFEYFSETQRNKGNFPGRFSGRQFSNSRSEMNVSTLELGDSALYLCASSFQGSSYEQYFGPGTRLTVT.

The CDR3 coding sequence is TGTGCCAGCAACTCGGGATCGGTACTCTCCCCCACCGGGGAGCTGTTTTTT. Translation: CASNSGSVLSPTGELFF. The chain links TRBV11-2 to TRBJ2-2; D possibly corresponds to TRBD2 (5 bases). Looked up from germline, CDR1 is SGHAT and CDR2 is FQNNGV. V lost 7 bases, J lost 4 bases, and 22 bases lay in between. The CDR3 covers 17 residues.